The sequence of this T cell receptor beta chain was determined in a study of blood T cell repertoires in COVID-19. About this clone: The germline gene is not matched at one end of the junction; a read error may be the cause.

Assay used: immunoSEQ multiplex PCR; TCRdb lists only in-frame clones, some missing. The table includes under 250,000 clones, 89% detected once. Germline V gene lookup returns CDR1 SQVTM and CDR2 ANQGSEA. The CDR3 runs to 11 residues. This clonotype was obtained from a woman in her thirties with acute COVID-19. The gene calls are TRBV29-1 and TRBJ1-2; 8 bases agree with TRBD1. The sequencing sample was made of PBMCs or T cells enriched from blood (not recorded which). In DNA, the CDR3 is TGCAGCGTTGAAACCCGGGACAGGCATGACTTC. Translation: CSVETRDRHDF. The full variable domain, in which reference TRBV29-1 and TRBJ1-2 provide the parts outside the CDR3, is SAVISQKPSRDICQRGTSLTIQCQVDSQVTMMFWYRQQPGQSLTLIATANQGSEATYESGFVIDKFPISRPNLTFSTLTVSNMSPEDSSIYLCSVETRDRHDFGSGTRLTVV.